One TCR beta chain is described in this entry. Its specificity is unknown. The second PCR ran about 6 to 11 cycles with a sample-barcoded 5' primer and J-beta primers. TCRdb fed the 5' RACE reads into MiXCR, producing one record per CDR3 protein. The data contain 600,000 or so distinct CDR3 sequences, roughly 21% of them singletons. This CDR3 is 15 amino acids long. Germline V gives CDR1 DFQATT, CDR2 SNEGSKA (reference sequence). V lost 0 bases, J lost 4 bases, and 2 bases stayed unmatched. These data belong to a study of blood T cells in healthy people across ages. Study results and caveats: Higher diversity and more naive CD4+ cells were features of long-lived donors, compared to aged donors. A roughly linear age-dependent decrease characterized TCR beta diversity per million T cells.

Sample: blood. The chain has TRBV20-1 and TRBJ2-1; 11 positions agree with TRBD2. The sequence was collected from a man in his 70s in good health. CDR3 in DNA: TGCAGTGCTAGAGATCGACTAGCGGGGTACAATGAGCAGTTCTTC. It is translated as CSARDRLAGYNEQFF.